The rows below give T cell receptor beta chains drawn from one sample of a study of T cell changes during pregnancy in multiple sclerosis. The method was immunoSEQ multiplex PCR; TCRdb's version includes in-frame clones alone and lacks a portion of them. The sample yields some 60,000 clones, more than 75% seen once. This material consisted of peripheral blood, taken in the second trimester of pregnancy. The receptors here all came from a female donor with multiple sclerosis, enrolled in a pregnancy study. The CDR3 runs from the conserved cysteine through the conserved F or W. Each record gives: J gene, D gene, CDR3 length, V gene, clone size, CDR3 DNA, CDR3 protein. The D gene is left open where the match is weak. Not all rows give a size; the values are once, few, many and, for expanded clones, a class.

>TRBJ2-2|TRBD2|19|TRBV9|-
TGTGCCAGCAGCGTAGCTGGGGGACTAGCGGGGGCGCCCACCGGGGAGCTGTTTTTT
CASSVAGGLAGAPTGELFF
>TRBJ2-3|-|12|TRBV2|-
TGTGCCAGCAAGGAGGAGACAGATACGCAGTATTTT
CASKEETDTQYF
>TRBJ2-7|-|14|TRBV4-1|-
TGCGCCAGCAGCCAAGAACTGGCAGGCTACGAGCAGTACTTC
CASSQELAGYEQYF
>TRBJ2-7|-|10|TRBV20-1|-
TGCAGTGCTAGGTACTACGAGCAGTACTTC
CSARYYEQYF
>TRBJ1-1|-|14|TRBV4-2|-
TGTGCCAGCAGCCAAGGTCGGGGGGACACTGAAGCTTTCTTT
CASSQGRGDTEAFF
>TRBJ1-4|-|16|TRBV5-5|-
TGTGCCAGCAGCTTGTTTGCAGGGCCCTTTAATGAAAAACTGTTTTTT
CASSLFAGPFNEKLFF
>TRBJ2-6|TRBD1|18|TRBV15|-
TGTGCCACCAGCAGAGATCCTACAGGGGCGACTGGGGCCAACGTCCTGACTTTC
CATSRDPTGATGANVLTF
>TRBJ1-2|TRBD1|16|TRBV5-6|-
TGTGCCAGCAGCTTGGTGGGACAGGGGGCATACTATGGCTACACCTTC
CASSLVGQGAYYGYTF
>TRBJ1-3|-|17|TRBV5-6|-
TGTGCCAGCAGCACCCCCCGGACAGCCAGCTCTGGAAACACCATATATTTT
CASSTPRTASSGNTIYF
>TRBJ1-1|TRBD1|14|TRBV5-5|-
TGTGCCAGCGGAAACCTTCAGGGGGCGGCTGAAGCTTTCTTT
CASGNLQGAAEAFF
>TRBJ2-7|-|12|TRBV13|-
TGTGCCAGCAGCTGGAGAGGGTACGAGCAGTACTTC
CASSWRGYEQYF
>TRBJ2-3|TRBD2|15|TRBV5-1|-
TGCGCCAGCAGCTTGGATGCGGGGGGCACAGATACGCAGTATTTT
CASSLDAGGTDTQYF
>TRBJ1-2|TRBD1|13|TRBV2|-
TGTGCCAGCAGTCCTGACAGGGACGGGGGCTACACCTTC
CASSPDRDGGYTF
>TRBJ2-3|-|15|TRBV28|-
TGTGCCAGCTCTGGCCCCCTCATTGGCCCAGATACGCAGTATTTT
CASSGPLIGPDTQYF
>TRBJ1-2|TRBD1|15|TRBV9|-
TGTGCCAGCAGCGCCAATGACGACAGGGAGTATGGCTACACCTTC
CASSANDDREYGYTF
>TRBJ1-1|TRBD1|14|TRBV29-1|-
TGCAGCGTTGGACAGGGGGCAGGTGACACTGAAGCTTTCTTT
CSVGQGAGDTEAFF
>TRBJ2-6|-|12|TRBV19|-
TGTGCCAGTAGCGGTAGGGCCAACGTCCTGACTTTC
CASSGRANVLTF
>TRBJ2-5|TRBD1|14|TRBV5-1|-
TGCGCCAGCAGCCCGGGGGACAGGATGGAGACCCAGTACTTC
CASSPGDRMETQYF
>TRBJ1-1|TRBD1|16|TRBV25-1|-
TGTGCCAGCAGACAACAGGGGGTGACCCTGAACACTGAAGCTTTCTTT
CASRQQGVTLNTEAFF
>TRBJ1-2|-|16|TRBV4-3|once
TGCGCCAGCAGCCAAGAGCTTTCGTCGCAGGGGCATGGCTACACCTTC
CASSQELSSQGHGYTF
>TRBJ1-5|-|12|TRBV2|-
TGTGCCAGCAGGGAGTTAGATCAGCCCCAGCATTTT
CASRELDQPQHF
>TRBJ2-1|-|14|TRBV10-3|-
TGTGCCATCAGTGAGGGGGGCTTTTTTAATGAGCAGTTCTTC
CAISEGGFFNEQFF
>TRBJ2-3|-|15|TRBV5-4|-
TGTGCCAGCAGCCCGGACACACCCCGCACAGATACGCAGTATTTT
CASSPDTPRTDTQYF
>TRBJ2-7|-|12|TRBV15|-
TGTGCCACCAGCTCTCGACACTACGAGCAGTACTTC
CATSSRHYEQYF
>TRBJ1-2|TRBD1|17|TRBV7-9|-
TGTGCCAGCAGCCCCTGGGACAGGGCGGGGGAGAGCGAAGGCTACACCTTC
CASSPWDRAGESEGYTF
>TRBJ1-5|-|15|TRBV5-5|once
TGTGCCAGCAGCTCAGGATACTGGGGGGGTCAGCCCCAGCATTTT
CASSSGYWGGQPQHF
>TRBJ1-5|-|17|TRBV19|-
TGTGCCAGTAGTATAGGGTGGAGGCGGGCAGTCAATCAGCCCCAGCATTTT
CASSIGWRRAVNQPQHF
>TRBJ2-1|-|13|TRBV9|-
TGTGCCAGCAGCGTAGTGGATGACGGGGAGCAGTTCTTC
CASSVVDDGEQFF
>TRBJ2-7|-|15|TRBV19|-
TGTGCCAGTAGTAGAACCGGGAAGGCGTTACCGGAGCAGTACTTC
CASSRTGKALPEQYF
>TRBJ1-2|-|12|TRBV6-1|-
TGTGCCAGCAGTCAATCACTTTATGGCTACACCTTC
CASSQSLYGYTF
>TRBJ1-2|-|13|TRBV5-1|-
TGCGCCAGCAGCTTGGCAGACTCCTATGGCTACACCTTC
CASSLADSYGYTF
>TRBJ1-5|-|14|TRBV15|-
TGTGCCACCAGCAGGGGAACGGGGAATCAGCCCCAGCATTTT
CATSRGTGNQPQHF
>TRBJ1-5|TRBD1|14|TRBV6-1|-
TGTGCCAGCAGTGCCAGGGGGCCCAATCAGCCCCAGCATTTT
CASSARGPNQPQHF
>TRBJ2-1|-|11|TRBV2|-
TGTGCCAGCAGAACCGCGGGCGAGCAGTTCTTC
CASRTAGEQFF
>TRBJ2-7|-|13|TRBV5-6|-
TGTGCCAGTGCCAAGCGGAGACTTTACGAGCAGTACTTC
CASAKRRLYEQYF